A selection of T cell receptor beta chains follows, all from one sample in a study of technical replicates of blood from a few donors. Clones were sequenced by immunoSEQ multiplex PCR, and TCRdb holds only the in-frame ones, with some missing. The data show around 76,000 clones, 80% to 95% seen once. Sequenced sample: T cells isolated from PBMCs. The receptors originated from a human donor in good health. The CDR3 runs from the conserved cysteine through the conserved F or W.

cdr3_aa: CASSLASPWYSLYEQYF; v_call: TRBV7-9; j_call: TRBJ2-7
cdr3_aa: CASTTGRLQETQYF; v_call: TRBV5-4; j_call: TRBJ2-5
cdr3_aa: CASSIERGQSSNQPQHF; v_call: TRBV19; j_call: TRBJ1-5
cdr3_aa: CASSYGSSETQYF; v_call: TRBV6-6; j_call: TRBJ2-5
cdr3_aa: CASSITETQHF; v_call: TRBV19; j_call: TRBJ1-5
cdr3_aa: CASGLVTGGGNEQFF; v_call: TRBV12-5; j_call: TRBJ2-1
cdr3_aa: CASSPRTSGPTSSYNEQFF; v_call: TRBV7-9; j_call: TRBJ2-1
cdr3_aa: CASSESGRRSEQYF; v_call: TRBV25-1; j_call: TRBJ2-7
cdr3_aa: CASSLVRSLFPGELFF; v_call: TRBV7-9; j_call: TRBJ2-2
cdr3_aa: CASSLEVSYEQYF; v_call: TRBV11-2; j_call: TRBJ2-7
cdr3_aa: CASSITGGYEQYF; v_call: TRBV19; j_call: TRBJ2-7
cdr3_aa: CASSVGRGYAGELFF; v_call: TRBV9; j_call: TRBJ2-2
cdr3_aa: CASSPAPGTRNYEQYF; v_call: TRBV7-8; j_call: TRBJ2-7
cdr3_aa: CASRNSRDTQYF; v_call: TRBV2; j_call: TRBJ2-3
cdr3_aa: CASSFVSGGLSKNIQYF; v_call: TRBV28; j_call: TRBJ2-4
cdr3_aa: CASSGHGQGASYEQYF; v_call: TRBV9; j_call: TRBJ2-7
cdr3_aa: CASSSRGTGYEQYF; v_call: TRBV7-9; j_call: TRBJ2-7
cdr3_aa: CASSSGLAGVVGQFF; v_call: TRBV7-8; j_call: TRBJ2-1
cdr3_aa: CASSFLTALVDEQFF; v_call: TRBV27; j_call: TRBJ2-1
cdr3_aa: CASSLGISGSGNTEAFF; v_call: TRBV5-1; j_call: TRBJ1-1
cdr3_aa: CASSEPGQGSTEAFF; v_call: TRBV6-1; j_call: TRBJ1-1